Listed below are T cell receptor beta chains from one sample, sequenced in a study of STAT5B mutations in CD4+ large granular lymphocyte leukemia. Using immunoSEQ multiplex PCR, the repertoire was profiled, and TCRdb retains in-frame clones only, with some absent. This table holds approximately 35,000 clones, more than 75% found once. Sequenced input: CD4+ T cells from blood buffy coats. Receptor source: a human donor in good health. Each CDR3 is given with its conserved first and last residue. The order of the fields is V gene, J gene, D gene, clone size, CDR3 protein, CDR3 DNA. The D gene is left open where the match is weak. Part of the rows lack a size; the others show once, few, many or a class for expanded clones.

>TRBV29-1|TRBJ2-3|TRBD1|NA
CSARQGATDTQYF
TGCAGCGCTCGTCAGGGGGCGACAGATACGCAGTATTTT
>TRBV6-1|TRBJ2-7|TRBD1|NA
CASRRDRGLYEQYF
TGTGCCAGCAGACGGGACAGGGGCCTTTACGAGCAGTACTTC
>TRBV7-9|TRBJ1-2|NA|NA
CASSPGPVGVRGYTF
TGTGCCAGCAGCCCGGGCCCGGTTGGTGTTCGTGGCTACACCTTC
>TRBV29-1|TRBJ1-1|NA|NA
CSVGGDRNTEAFF
TGCAGCGTTGGGGGGGATAGGAACACTGAAGCTTTCTTT
>TRBV6-5|TRBJ1-3|NA|once
CASSSGSGNTIYF
TGTGCCAGCAGTTCAGGTTCTGGAAACACCATATATTTT
>TRBV2|TRBJ2-1|NA|once
CASRQLWGEQFF
TGTGCCAGCAGGCAACTCTGGGGGGAGCAGTTCTTC
>TRBV5-8|TRBJ1-5|NA|NA
CASSPGGGNQPQHF
TGTGCCAGCAGCCCCGGGGGCGGCAATCAGCCCCAGCATTTT
>TRBV6-1|TRBJ1-1|NA|few
CASSRSNRAFF
TGTGCCAGCAGTCGGAGCAACCGAGCTTTCTTT
>TRBV7-8|TRBJ2-1|NA|few
CASSLQGSYNEQFF
TGTGCCAGCAGCTTACAGGGGAGCTACAATGAGCAGTTCTTC
>TRBV9|TRBJ1-3|TRBD1|few
CASSVAPGQIISGNTIYF
TGTGCCAGCAGCGTAGCCCCGGGACAGATTATCTCTGGAAACACCATATATTTT
>TRBV5-1|TRBJ1-1|NA|NA
CASSLSPGEAEAFF
TGCGCCAGCAGCTTGTCTCCCGGGGAGGCTGAAGCTTTCTTT
>TRBV19|TRBJ1-1|NA|NA
CASSIRQGNTEAFF
TGTGCCAGTAGTATCCGGCAGGGTAACACTGAAGCTTTCTTT
>TRBV30|TRBJ1-6|NA|few
CAWSVGRGNSPLHF
TGTGCCTGGAGTGTAGGCAGGGGAAATTCACCCCTCCACTTT
>TRBV18|TRBJ2-3|NA|NA
CASSPTGPSTDTQYF
TGTGCCAGCTCACCGACGGGGCCTAGCACAGATACGCAGTATTTT
>TRBV18|TRBJ2-2|NA|NA
CASSPGAGELFF
TGTGCCAGCTCACCCGGGGCCGGGGAGCTGTTTTTT
>TRBV19|TRBJ1-5|NA|NA
CASTTGDTTGQPQHF
TGTGCCAGTACTACGGGGGACACGACCGGTCAGCCCCAGCATTTT
>TRBV27|TRBJ2-1|NA|NA
CASSLRGIEQFF
TGTGCCAGCAGTTTAAGGGGCATAGAGCAGTTCTTC
>TRBV5-6|TRBJ1-5|NA|NA
CASSRRWNSNQPQHF
TGTGCCAGCAGCCGACGATGGAATAGCAATCAGCCCCAGCATTTT
>TRBV10-2|TRBJ1-5|NA|few
CASSELDSYNQPQHF
TGCGCCAGCAGTGAGCTGGACAGTTACAATCAGCCCCAGCATTTT
>TRBV29-1|TRBJ1-1|NA|NA
CSVGGVGSAEAFF
TGCAGCGTTGGAGGTGTCGGTTCCGCTGAAGCTTTCTTT
>TRBV29-1|TRBJ2-4|NA|NA
CSVVGGQNIQYF
TGCAGCGTAGTGGGGGGCCAAAACATTCAGTACTTC
>TRBV7-9|TRBJ2-7|NA|few
CASSPPFDEQYF
TGTGCCAGCAGCCCCCCTTTTGACGAGCAGTACTTC
>TRBV6-1|TRBJ1-1|NA|NA
CASSARVDTEAFF
TGTGCCAGCAGTGCCCGGGTCGACACTGAAGCTTTCTTT
>TRBV2|TRBJ1-3|TRBD1|NA
CASRQGASSGNTIYF
TGTGCCAGCAGGCAGGGGGCCAGCTCTGGAAACACCATATATTTT
>TRBV5-1|TRBJ2-7|NA|once
CASSLDPPVDEQYF
TGCGCCAGCAGCTTGGACCCTCCGGTCGACGAGCAGTACTTC
>TRBV9|TRBJ1-4|NA|NA
CASSVGQTTGEKLFF
TGTGCCAGCAGCGTAGGACAGACTACGGGCGAAAAACTGTTTTTT
>TRBV10-1|TRBJ2-7|TRBD2|NA
CASSPGPGGQYF
TGCGCCAGCAGCCCGGGGCCGGGAGGGCAGTACTTC
>TRBV6-1|TRBJ1-1|TRBD1|NA
CASTRTGRGDEAFF
TGTGCCAGCACCCGGACAGGGAGGGGGGATGAAGCTTTCTTT
>TRBV5-1|TRBJ2-7|TRBD2|NA
CASSYSGLAVNYEQYF
TGCGCCAGCAGCTACTCAGGACTAGCGGTGAACTACGAGCAGTACTTC
>TRBV30|TRBJ2-7|NA|NA
CAWSVGHEQYF
TGTGCCTGGAGTGTGGGGCACGAGCAGTACTTC
>TRBV30|TRBJ2-7|NA|NA
CAWSRDSYEQYF
TGTGCCTGGAGCCGAGATTCCTACGAGCAGTACTTC
>TRBV28|TRBJ2-7|TRBD1|few
CASSTGVHEQYF
TGTGCCAGCAGTACAGGGGTCCACGAGCAGTACTTC
>TRBV11-1|TRBJ2-1|NA|NA
CASSPDRAIPYNEQFF
TGTGCCAGCAGCCCCGATCGAGCCATTCCCTACAATGAGCAGTTCTTC
>TRBV27|TRBJ1-5|TRBD1|few
CASSSGGLSNQPQHF
TGTGCCAGCAGTTCAGGGGGCCTAAGCAATCAGCCCCAGCATTTT
>TRBV18|TRBJ2-7|TRBD2|NA
CASSPLSSGGGSQHEQYF
TGTGCCAGCTCACCACTTTCGTCCGGAGGCGGGAGCCAACACGAGCAGTACTTC
>TRBV2|TRBJ2-7|TRBD1|NA
CASSLGQGRTYEQYF
TGTGCCAGCAGTCTCGGACAGGGCCGGACCTACGAGCAGTACTTC
>TRBV10-3|TRBJ2-7|NA|NA
CAISDAPYEQYF
TGTGCCATCAGTGATGCTCCCTACGAGCAGTACTTC
>TRBV2|TRBJ2-7|NA|NA
CASSHDRQGYEQYF
TGTGCCAGCAGCCATGACAGGCAGGGCTACGAGCAGTACTTC
>TRBV5-4|TRBJ1-2|TRBD1|NA
CASTGTGGGYGYTF
TGTGCCAGCACCGGGACAGGGGGCGGCTATGGCTACACCTTC
>TRBV6-1|TRBJ1-2|TRBD1|NA
CATGQGPNYGYTF
TGTGCCACCGGACAGGGACCTAACTATGGCTACACCTTC
>TRBV11-3|TRBJ2-7|NA|NA
CASSFGGKQYF
TGTGCCAGCAGTTTCGGTGGCAAGCAGTACTTC
>TRBV2|TRBJ2-1|NA|NA
CATGKGSRSYNEQFF
TGTGCCACCGGTAAAGGGTCTCGGTCCTACAATGAGCAGTTCTTC
>TRBV18|TRBJ1-2|NA|NA
CASSPPGSYGYTF
TGTGCCAGCTCACCACCAGGGTCGTATGGCTACACCTTC
>TRBV9|TRBJ2-3|TRBD2|NA
CASSVLAGGVTDTQYF
TGTGCCAGCAGCGTACTAGCGGGAGGCGTAACAGATACGCAGTATTTT
>TRBV11-2|TRBJ1-3|NA|NA
CASSFPPGHRSGNTIYF
TGTGCCAGCAGCTTTCCTCCGGGACACCGCTCTGGAAACACCATATATTTT
>TRBV5-1|TRBJ1-1|TRBD1|NA
CASSFSDRLNTEAFF
TGCGCCAGCAGCTTCTCGGACAGGTTGAACACTGAAGCTTTCTTT
>TRBV19|TRBJ1-5|NA|NA
CASSGLPGNQPQHF
TGTGCCAGTAGTGGCCTTCCGGGGAATCAGCCCCAGCATTTT
>TRBV6-5|TRBJ2-7|NA|NA
CASSSSVSPSYEQYF
TGTGCCAGCAGTTCCTCAGTGTCACCCTCCTACGAGCAGTACTTC